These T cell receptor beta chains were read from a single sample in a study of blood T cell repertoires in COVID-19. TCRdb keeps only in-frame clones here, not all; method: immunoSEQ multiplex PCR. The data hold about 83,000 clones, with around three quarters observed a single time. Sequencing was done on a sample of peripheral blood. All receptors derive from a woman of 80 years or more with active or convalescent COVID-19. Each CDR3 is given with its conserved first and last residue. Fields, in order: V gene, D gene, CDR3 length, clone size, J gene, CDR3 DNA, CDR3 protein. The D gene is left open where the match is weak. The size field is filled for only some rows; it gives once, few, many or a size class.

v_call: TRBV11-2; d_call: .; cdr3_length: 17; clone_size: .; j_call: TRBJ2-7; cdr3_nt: TGTGCCAGCAGCTTAAGCTCCGCGGGACTTTTGCGATACGAGCAGTACTTC; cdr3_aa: CASSLSSAGLLRYEQYF
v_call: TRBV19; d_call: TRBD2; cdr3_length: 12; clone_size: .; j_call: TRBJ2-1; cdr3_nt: TGTGCCAGTCGGGAGGGCGTCCATGAGCAGTTCTTC; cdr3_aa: CASREGVHEQFF
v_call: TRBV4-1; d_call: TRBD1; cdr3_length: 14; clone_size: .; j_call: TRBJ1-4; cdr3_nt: TGCGCCAGCAGCCAGACAGGGGCTAATGAAAAACTGTTTTTT; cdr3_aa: CASSQTGANEKLFF
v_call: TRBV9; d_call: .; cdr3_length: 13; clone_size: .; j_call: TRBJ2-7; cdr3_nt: TGTGCCAGCAGCGTAATTCAAGGGGACGAGCAGTACTTC; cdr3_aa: CASSVIQGDEQYF
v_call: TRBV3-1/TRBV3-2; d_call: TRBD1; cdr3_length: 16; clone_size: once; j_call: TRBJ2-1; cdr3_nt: TGTGCCAGCAGCCGCTACGAGGGACAGGGTGGAAATGAGCAGTTCTTC; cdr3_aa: CASSRYEGQGGNEQFF
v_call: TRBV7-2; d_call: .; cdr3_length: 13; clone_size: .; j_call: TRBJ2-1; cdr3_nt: TGTGCCAGCAGCTTAGGCAGGGCCAATGAGCAGTTCTTC; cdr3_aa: CASSLGRANEQFF
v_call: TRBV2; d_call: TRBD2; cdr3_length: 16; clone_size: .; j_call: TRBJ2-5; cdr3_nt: TGTGCCAGCAGTTCTTCTAGCGGGGGGCAGGGAGAGACCCAGTACTTC; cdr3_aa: CASSSSSGGQGETQYF
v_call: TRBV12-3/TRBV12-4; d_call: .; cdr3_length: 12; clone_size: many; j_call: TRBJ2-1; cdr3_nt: TGTGCCAGCAGTCCCACTCAGGGCGAGCAGTTCTTC; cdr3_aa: CASSPTQGEQFF
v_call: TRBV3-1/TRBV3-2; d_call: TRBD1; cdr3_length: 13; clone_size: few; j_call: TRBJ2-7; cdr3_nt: TGTGCCAGCAGCCAAGATCGTGACAGGGACCAGTACTTC; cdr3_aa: CASSQDRDRDQYF
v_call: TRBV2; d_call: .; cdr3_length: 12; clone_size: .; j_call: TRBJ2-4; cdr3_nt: TGTGCCAGCAGTGAAGTTCGGGGCATTCAGTACTTC; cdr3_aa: CASSEVRGIQYF
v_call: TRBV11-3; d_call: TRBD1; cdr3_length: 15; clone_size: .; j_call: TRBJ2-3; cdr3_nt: TGTGCCAGCAGCTTAGGGACAGGACGCACAGATACGCAGTATTTT; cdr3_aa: CASSLGTGRTDTQYF
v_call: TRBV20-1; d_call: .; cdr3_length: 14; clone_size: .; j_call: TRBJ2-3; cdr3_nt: TGCAGTGCTAGTCGTCAGGGTTACACAGATACGCAGTATTTT; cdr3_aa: CSASRQGYTDTQYF
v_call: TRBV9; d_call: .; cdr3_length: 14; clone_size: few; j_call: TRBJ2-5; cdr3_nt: TGTGCCAGCAGCGTAGCGGACACCCAAGAGACCCAGTACTTC; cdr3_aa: CASSVADTQETQYF
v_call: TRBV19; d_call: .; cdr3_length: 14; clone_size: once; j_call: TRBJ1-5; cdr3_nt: TGTGCCAGTAGGGGGAACAGGGGCAATCAGCCCCAGCATTTT; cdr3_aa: CASRGNRGNQPQHF
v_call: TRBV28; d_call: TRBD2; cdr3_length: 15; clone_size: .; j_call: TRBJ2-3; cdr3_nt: TGTGCCAGCAGTCCGCCGGGACTAACTACAGATACGCAGTATTTT; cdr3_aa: CASSPPGLTTDTQYF
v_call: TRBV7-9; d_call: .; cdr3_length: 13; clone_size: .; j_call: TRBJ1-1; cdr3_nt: TGTGCCAGCAGCTTCTCAGGGTCCACTGAAGCTTTCTTT; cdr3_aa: CASSFSGSTEAFF
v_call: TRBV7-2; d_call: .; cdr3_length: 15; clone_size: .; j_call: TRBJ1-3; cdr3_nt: TGTGCCAGCAGCTTTGCCCAGGGGTATGGAAACACCATATATTTT; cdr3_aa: CASSFAQGYGNTIYF
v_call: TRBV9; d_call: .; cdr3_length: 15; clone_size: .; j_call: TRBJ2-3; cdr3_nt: TGTGCCAGCAGCGTCAACCCCCGTCAGGAAGATACGCAGTATTTT; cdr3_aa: CASSVNPRQEDTQYF
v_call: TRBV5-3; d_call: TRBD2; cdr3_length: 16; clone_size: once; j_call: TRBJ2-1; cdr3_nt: TGTGCCAGAAGCTATATAGCGGGGGTCTTCTACAATGAGCAGTTCTTC; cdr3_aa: CARSYIAGVFYNEQFF
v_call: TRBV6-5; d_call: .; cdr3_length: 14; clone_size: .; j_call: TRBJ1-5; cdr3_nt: TGTGCCAGCAGGAGCAGGGGAATCAATCAGCCCCAGCATTTT; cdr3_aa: CASRSRGINQPQHF
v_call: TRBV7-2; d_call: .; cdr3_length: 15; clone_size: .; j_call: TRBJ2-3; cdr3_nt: TGTGCCAGCAGCCATCCGGGACTGAGCACAGATACGCAGTATTTT; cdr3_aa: CASSHPGLSTDTQYF
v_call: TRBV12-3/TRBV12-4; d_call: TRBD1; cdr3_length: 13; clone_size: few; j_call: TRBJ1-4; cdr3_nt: TGTGCCAGCAGTTTAAACCCGGGACAGGAACTGTTTTTT; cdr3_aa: CASSLNPGQELFF
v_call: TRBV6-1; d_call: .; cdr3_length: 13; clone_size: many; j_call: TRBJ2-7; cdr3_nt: TGTGCCAGCAGTGAAGATAACGCAGACGAGCAGTACTTC; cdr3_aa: CASSEDNADEQYF
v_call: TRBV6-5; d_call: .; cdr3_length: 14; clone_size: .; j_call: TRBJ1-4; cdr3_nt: TGTGCCAGCAGGACCAGCGGGAAGAATGAAAAACTGTTTTTT; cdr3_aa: CASRTSGKNEKLFF
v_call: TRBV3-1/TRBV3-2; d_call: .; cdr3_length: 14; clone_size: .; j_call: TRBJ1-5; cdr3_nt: TGTGCCAGCAGCCCACAGGGCTTCAATCAGCCCCAGCATTTT; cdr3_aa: CASSPQGFNQPQHF
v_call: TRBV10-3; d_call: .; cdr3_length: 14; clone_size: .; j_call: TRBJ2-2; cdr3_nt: TGTGCCATCAGTGAACAGGGATGGGCCGGGGAGCTGTTTTTT; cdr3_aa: CAISEQGWAGELFF
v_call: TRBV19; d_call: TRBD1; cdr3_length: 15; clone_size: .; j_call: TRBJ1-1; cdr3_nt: TGTGCCAGTAGTCAGTCTGGGACAGGGGATACTGAAGCTTTCTTT; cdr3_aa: CASSQSGTGDTEAFF
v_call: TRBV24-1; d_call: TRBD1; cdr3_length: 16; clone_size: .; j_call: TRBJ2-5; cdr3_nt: TGTGCCACCAGTGATTCCGTAACAGGGGGCGCAGAGACCCAGTACTTC; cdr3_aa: CATSDSVTGGAETQYF
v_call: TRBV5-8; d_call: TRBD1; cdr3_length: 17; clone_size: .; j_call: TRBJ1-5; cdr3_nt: TGTGCCAGCAGCTTGATCCCCGGGACAGCTCTCAATCAGCCCCAGCATTTT; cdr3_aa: CASSLIPGTALNQPQHF
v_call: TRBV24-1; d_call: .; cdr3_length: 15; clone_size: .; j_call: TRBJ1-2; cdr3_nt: TGTGCCACCAGTGCCGGCGGGGGACCTAACTATGGCTACACCTTC; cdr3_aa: CATSAGGGPNYGYTF
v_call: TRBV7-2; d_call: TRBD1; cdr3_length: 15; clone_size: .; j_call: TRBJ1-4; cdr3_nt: TGTGCCAGCAGCTTAACAGGGGCGGTGAATGAAAAACTGTTTTTT; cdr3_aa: CASSLTGAVNEKLFF
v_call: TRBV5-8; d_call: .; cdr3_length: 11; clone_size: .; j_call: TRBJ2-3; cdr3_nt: TGTGCCAGCAGCGCGATAGATACGCAGTATTTT; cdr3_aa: CASSAIDTQYF
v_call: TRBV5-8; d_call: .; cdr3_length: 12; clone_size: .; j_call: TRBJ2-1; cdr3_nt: TGTGCCAGCAGGCGGACGTGGCGGGATTCGTTCTTC; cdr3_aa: CASRRTWRDSFF
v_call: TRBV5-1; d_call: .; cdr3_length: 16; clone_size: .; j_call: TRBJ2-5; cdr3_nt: TGCGCCAGCAGCTTGGCCCCCTTGACCGGCGGGGAGACCCAGTACTTC; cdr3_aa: CASSLAPLTGGETQYF
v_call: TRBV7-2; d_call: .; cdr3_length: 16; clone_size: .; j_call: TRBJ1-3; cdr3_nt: TGTGCCAGCAGCTTAGGGTGGGGGGGAACTGGAAACACCATATATTTT; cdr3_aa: CASSLGWGGTGNTIYF
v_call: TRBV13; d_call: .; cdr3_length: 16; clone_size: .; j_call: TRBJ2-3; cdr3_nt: TGTGCCAGCAGCCCCAGGACTCGGCCCATCACAGATACGCAGTATTTT; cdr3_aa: CASSPRTRPITDTQYF
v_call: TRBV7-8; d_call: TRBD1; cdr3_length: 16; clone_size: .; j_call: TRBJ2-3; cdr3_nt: TGTGCCAGCAGTACTGGACCGGGACAGGGTTCAGATACGCAGTATTTT; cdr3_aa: CASSTGPGQGSDTQYF
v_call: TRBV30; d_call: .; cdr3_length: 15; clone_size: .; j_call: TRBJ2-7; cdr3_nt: TGTGCCTGGAGTGGCCCCCCCCAACCAGGGCGGGAGCAGTACTTC; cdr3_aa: CAWSGPPQPGREQYF
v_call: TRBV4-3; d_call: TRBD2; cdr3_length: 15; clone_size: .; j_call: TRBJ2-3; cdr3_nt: TGCGCCAGCAGCCAATTTAGCGGGGGAGATGATACGCAGTATTTT; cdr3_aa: CASSQFSGGDDTQYF
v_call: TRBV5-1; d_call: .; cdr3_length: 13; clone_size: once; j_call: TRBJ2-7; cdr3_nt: TGCGCCAGCAGAGGCTCCGAGGACTACGAGCAGTACTTC; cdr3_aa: CASRGSEDYEQYF
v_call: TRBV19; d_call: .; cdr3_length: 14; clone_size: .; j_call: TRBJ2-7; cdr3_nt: TGTGCCAGTAGTATTAGTGGGGGGATCTACGAGCAGTACTTC; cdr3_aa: CASSISGGIYEQYF
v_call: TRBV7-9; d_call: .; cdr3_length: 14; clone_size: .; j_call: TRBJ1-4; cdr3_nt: TGTGCCAGCAGCTCGGGGTTCACTAATGAAAAACTGTTTTTT; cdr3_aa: CASSSGFTNEKLFF
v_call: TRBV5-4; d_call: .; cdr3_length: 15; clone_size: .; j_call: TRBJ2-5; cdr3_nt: TGTGCCAGCAGCTCTAGAGACAGATTTCAAGAGACCCAGTACTTC; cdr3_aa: CASSSRDRFQETQYF
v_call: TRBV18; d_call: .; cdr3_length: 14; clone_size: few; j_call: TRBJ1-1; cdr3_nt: TGTGCCAGCTCACCAGAGGGAATCGGGACTGAAGCTTTCTTT; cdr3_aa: CASSPEGIGTEAFF
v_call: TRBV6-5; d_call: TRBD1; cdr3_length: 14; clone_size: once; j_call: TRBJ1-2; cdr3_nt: TGTGCCAGCAGTTACCGGGACAGCCTCTATGGCTACACCTTC; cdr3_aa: CASSYRDSLYGYTF
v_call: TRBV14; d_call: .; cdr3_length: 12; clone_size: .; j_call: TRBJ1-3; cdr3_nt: TGTGCCAGCAGCCAAGCGGGAAACACCATATATTTT; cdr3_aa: CASSQAGNTIYF
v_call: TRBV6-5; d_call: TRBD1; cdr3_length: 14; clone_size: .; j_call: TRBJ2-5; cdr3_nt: TGTGCCAGCAGTTACACAGGGGGAGATTTAGACCAGTACTTC; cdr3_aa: CASSYTGGDLDQYF
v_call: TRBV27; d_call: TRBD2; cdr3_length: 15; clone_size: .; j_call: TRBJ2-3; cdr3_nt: TGTGCCAGCAGCCTAGCGGGGGGGCGAACAGATACGCAGTATTTT; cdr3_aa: CASSLAGGRTDTQYF